Below are 14 T cell receptor beta chains sequenced from a single sample in a study of blood T cell repertoires in COVID-19. The assay was immunoSEQ multiplex PCR, and TCRdb's table has in-frame clones only and misses some. This sample has about 140,000 clones, with around 82% found just once. Input material: peripheral blood. These receptors originate from a human donor in a cohort sampled during active COVID-19.

This chain connects TRBV5-1 to TRBJ1-1; tentative D call: TRBD1 (5 bases). Trimming took 0 bases from V and 1 from J, leaving 13 bases between them. The CDR3 extends over 16 amino acids. CDR1 is SGHRS and CDR2 is YFSETQ in the germline V gene. CDR3 nucleotide sequence: TGCGCCAGCAGCTTGGGGATTCAGGGTGGGAACACTGAAGCTTTCTTT. Translation gives CASSLGIQGGNTEAFF.

The J gene is TRBJ2-5, the V gene TRBV7-2; 7 positions match TRBD2. V lost 5 bases to trimming and J lost 2 bases; unmatched junction nucleotides: 8. Germline V gene data show CDR1 as SGHTA and CDR2 as FQGNSA. This CDR3 region has 15 residues. The DNA of the CDR3 is TGTGCCAGCAGCCTAAACGGCGGGGGTCAAGAGACCCAGTACTTC. Its translation: CASSLNGGGQETQYF.

This chain links TRBV30 with TRBJ1-1; no clear D. The CDR3 contains 14 residues. Germline V gene lookup returns CDR1 GTSNPN and CDR2 SVGIG (reference sequence). The ends were cut back, 4 bases at V and 4 bases at J, with 16 bases in the middle. CDR3 residues: CAWNPGRDSTEAFF. In DNA, the CDR3 is TGTGCCTGGAACCCTGGGAGGGATAGCACTGAAGCTTTCTTT.

The chain links TRBV27 to TRBJ2-7, with 8 nucleotides matching TRBD2. Germline V CDR1 and CDR2: MNHEY, SMNVEV (reference sequence). Trimming cost V 7 bases and J 1 base; bases outside gene matches: 9. The CDR3 is 15 amino acids. Written as DNA, the CDR3 is TGTGCCAGCACCATACTAGCGGATCAATCCTACGAGCAGTACGTC. It is translated as CASTILADQSYEQYV.

Here the CDR3 reads CAISESRAAGGREAFF. The CDR3 nucleotides are TGTGCCATCAGTGAGTCCAGGGCAGCCGGTGGACGTGAAGCTTTCTTT. The gene calls are TRBV10-3 and TRBJ1-1; D might be TRBD1 (5 bases). The length of the CDR3 is 16 residues. The germline V gene encodes CDR1 ENHRY and CDR2 SYGVKD. Trimming cost V 0 bases and J 7 bases, with 18 bases left between them.

This clone was counted ten times or more. The chain links TRBV5-4 to TRBJ2-5, with 8 bases aligning to TRBD1. V lost 0 bases and J lost 4; bases outside the gene matches: 5. Germline V gene data show CDR1 as SGHNT and CDR2 as YYREEE (reference sequence). The CDR3 contains 15 residues. CDR3 loop: CASSLGQGKGETQYF. CDR3 in DNA: TGTGCCAGCAGCTTGGGACAGGGGAAAGGAGAGACCCAGTACTTC. Full variable domain (outside the CDR3, taken from reference TRBV5-4 and TRBJ2-5): ETGVTQSPTHLIKTRGQQVTLRCSSQSGHNTVSWYQQALGQGPQFIFQYYREEENGRGNFPPRFSGLQFPNYSSELNVNALELDDSALYLCASSLGQGKGETQYFGPGTRLLVL.

J is TRBJ2-2 and V is TRBV6-2 or TRBV6-3, with 11 bases fitting TRBD2. Germline-derived CDR1 and CDR2 are MNHEY and SVGEGT. V lost 5 bases and J lost 1; bases outside the gene matches: 3. The length of the CDR3 is 16 residues. The CDR3 sequence: CASSATSGVNTGELFF. The CDR3 DNA reads TGTGCCAGCAGTGCGACTAGCGGGGTGAACACCGGGGAGCTGTTTTTT.

The genes are TRBV5-1 and TRBJ2-3; 15 nucleotides line up with TRBD2. The J segment lost 3 bases and the V segment lost 4 bases, leaving 6 bases of the junction unmatched. The length of the CDR3 is 17 residues. The germline V gene encodes CDR1 SGHRS and CDR2 YFSETQ. DNA for the CDR3: TGCGCCAGCAGCCCGGGACTAGCGGGAGGAGGGACAGATACGCAGTATTTT. Residues: CASSPGLAGGGTDTQYF.

The V and J genes are TRBV7-8 and TRBJ1-1; no clear D gene. V lost 4 bases and J 0 bases, leaving 15 bases between the germline ends. The CDR3 is made up of 16 amino acids. The germline CDR1 and CDR2 sequences are SGHVS and FQNEAQ. The CDR3 DNA follows: TGTGCCAGCAGCTATAAGAGGTGGCAGTTGAACACTGAAGCTTTCTTT. This codes for CASSYKRWQLNTEAFF. Supplemented by reference TRBV7-8 and TRBJ1-1, the full variable domain reads GAGVSQSPRYKVAKRGQDVALRCDPISGHVSLFWYQQALGQGPEFLTYFQNEAQLDKSGLPSDRFFAERPEGSVSTLKIQRTQQEDSAVYLCASSYKRWQLNTEAFFGQGTRLTVV.

The chain links TRBV29-1 to TRBJ2-3, with D maybe TRBD2 (6 bases). V lost 3 bases and J 2 bases, leaving 9 bases between the germline ends. The CDR3 covers 13 residues. CDR1 and CDR2 (germline): SQVTM, ANQGSEA. The chain's CDR3 is CSVDGGTTDTQYF. The CDR3 DNA reads TGCAGCGTTGATGGGGGGACCACAGATACGCAGTATTTT.

In its sample, this clone was seen once. The rearrangement uses TRBV6-5 and TRBJ2-1; maybe TRBD1 (6 bases). Trimming removed 0 bases from V and 8 bases from J, with 17 bases in between. The CDR3 is made up of 16 amino acids. Germline V lookup: CDR1 MNHEY, CDR2 SVGAGI. The CDR3 DNA reads TGTGCCAGCAGTTACTCGGCCGGGACATTGGTGGATGAGCAGTTCTTC. Translating it yields CASSYSAGTLVDEQFF.

CDR3 sequence (DNA): TGTGCCAGCAGTGACGATGGGACAGGGTCCTACGAGCAGTACTTC. Amino acids: CASSDDGTGSYEQYF. The rearrangement links TRBV25-1 to TRBJ2-7; TRBD1 matches 9 bases. The trim removed 3 bases at V and 1 base at J, leaving 4 bases unmatched. The CDR3 totals 15 residues. Per the germline V gene, CDR1 is MGHDK and CDR2 is SYGVNS.

The V gene is TRBV10-3, the J gene TRBJ2-3, with TRBD2 identical over 7 bases. The V gene's germline CDR1 is ENHRY and CDR2 SYGVKD. Trimming took 7 bases from V and 5 from J; bases not matched to a gene: 6. The CDR3 contains 13 residues. The CDR3: CAINTGGGDTQYF. Here the CDR3 DNA reads TGTGCCATCAATACGGGGGGTGGAGATACGCAGTATTTT.

The CDR3 DNA reads TGTGCCACCAGGGGGGCGAACACTGAAGCTTTCTTT. It translates to CATRGANTEAFF. J is TRBJ1-1 and V is TRBV24-1, with D perhaps matching TRBD1 (6 bases). The CDR3 runs 12 residues. Germline-derived CDR1 and CDR2 are KGHDR and SFDVKD. Trimming stripped 7 bases from V and 1 base from J, with 6 bases between.